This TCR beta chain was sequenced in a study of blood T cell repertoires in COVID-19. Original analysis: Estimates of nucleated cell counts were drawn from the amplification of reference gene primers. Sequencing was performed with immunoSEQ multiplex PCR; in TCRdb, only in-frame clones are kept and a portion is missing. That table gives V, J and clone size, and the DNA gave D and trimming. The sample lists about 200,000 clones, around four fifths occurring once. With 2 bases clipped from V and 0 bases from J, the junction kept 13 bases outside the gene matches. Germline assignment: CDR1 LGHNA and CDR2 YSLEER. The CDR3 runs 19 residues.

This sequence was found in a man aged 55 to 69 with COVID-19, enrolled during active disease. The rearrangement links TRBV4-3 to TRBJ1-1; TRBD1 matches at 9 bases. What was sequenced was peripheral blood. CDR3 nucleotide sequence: TGCGCCAGCAGCCAACCCGTCGTTCCAAGGACAGGGGTGAACACTGAAGCTTTCTTT. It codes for CASSQPVVPRTGVNTEAFF.